The 11 T cell receptor beta chains reported below all come from one sample, sequenced in a study of blood T cell repertoires in COVID-19. Measured with immunoSEQ multiplex PCR; TCRdb has only the in-frame clones, and not every one. Among approximately 240,000 clones listed, roughly 80% were seen once. Sample: peripheral blood. These receptors were obtained from a woman in her sixties or seventies with acute or convalescent COVID-19.

This clone was seen only once. The V and J genes are TRBV21-1 and TRBJ2-1; the table assigns TRBD2, which was not confirmed against the DNA. TRBV21-1 is reported as a pseudogene. The CDR3 runs to 20 residues. For the CDR3, the DNA is TGTGCCAGCAGCAAAGGTAGACTAGCGGGGGGGTCCCGTCAATACAATGAGCAGTTCTTC. Protein sequence: CASSKGRLAGGSRQYNEQFF.

The chain employs TRBV11-2 and TRBJ2-1; 8 bases are shared with TRBD2. Germline CDR1 and CDR2: SGHAT and FQNNGV. The junction had 5 bases not matched to a gene; V was cut back by 2 bases and J by 8 bases. CDR3 length: 14 amino acids. CDR3 DNA sequence: TGTGCCAGCAGCTTAACCGGGGGGGCCCATGAGCAGTTCTTC. Translating gives CASSLTGGAHEQFF. Full variable domain (rest looked up from reference TRBV11-2 and TRBJ2-1): EAGVAQSPRYKIIEKRQSVAFWCNPISGHATLYWYQQILGQGPKLLIQFQNNGVVDDSQLPKDRFSAERLKGVDSTLKIQPAKLEDSAVYLCASSLTGGAHEQFFGPGTRLTVL.

CDR3 in amino acids: CASSIDAGTGNQPQHF. The CDR3 DNA is TGTGCCAGTAGTATAGATGCCGGGACAGGGAACCAGCCCCAGCATTTT. The chain has TRBV19 and TRBJ1-5; TRBD1 matches at 9 bases. This CDR3 is built from 16 residues. Trimming removed 0 bases from V and 7 bases from J; junction bases left unmatched: 7. CDR1 and CDR2 (germline): LNHDA, SQIVND (reference sequence).

The chain employs TRBV4-3 and TRBJ1-2; 8 bases match TRBD1. V gave up 0 bases and J gave up 3 bases; unmatched junction bases: 9. This CDR3 spans 17 amino acids. Germline values: CDR1 LGHNA, CDR2 YSLEER. The CDR3, as DNA: TGCGCCAGCAGCCAAGATCCTAGACAGGGGAAACACTATGGCTACACCTTC. It yields the protein CASSQDPRQGKHYGYTF.

This clone was seen once. Other nucleotide sequences from this sample produce the same CDR3. CDR3 sequence (DNA): TGTGCCACCAGCAGAGATCGGGGGAACTATGGCTACACCTTC. Translation: CATSRDRGNYGYTF. This chain uses TRBV15 with TRBJ1-2, with D possibly matching TRBD1 (5 bases). The CDR3 spans 14 residues. V gave up 0 bases and J gave up 2 bases, with 7 bases separating them. Per germline, CDR1 LNHNV and CDR2 YYDKDF (reference sequence).

The V and J genes are TRBV4-3 and TRBJ1-1; D not resolved. The CDR3 is 13 amino acids. The V end was cut by 0 bases, the J end by 2 bases, with 4 bases between. From germline, CDR1 is LGHNA and CDR2 YSLEER. The CDR3 DNA reads as TGCGCCAGCAGCCAAGACCCAAACACTGAAGCTTTCTTT. This translates into CASSQDPNTEAFF.

The rearrangement links TRBV10-3 to TRBJ1-2; perhaps TRBD1 as D (5 bases). The V end was cut by 2 bases, the J end by 8 bases, with 18 bases between. The V gene's germline CDR1 is ENHRY and CDR2 SYGVKD. CDR3 length: 15 amino acids. DNA of the CDR3: TGTGCCATCAGTGAGACTGGGGCGGTGGGTCACGGCTACACCTTC. Its translation: CAISETGAVGHGYTF.

This sequence joins TRBV4-3 and TRBJ1-2; D not certain. V lost 0 bases to trimming and J lost 5 bases, with 13 bases between them. The CDR3 is 15 residues long. Germline CDR1 is LGHNA and CDR2 is YSLEER. CDR3 in DNA: TGCGCCAGCAGCCAAGACCCCTCGGGGAGGTATGGCTACACCTTC. Its translation is CASSQDPSGRYGYTF.

The V call is TRBV12-3 or TRBV12-4, the J call TRBJ2-1, with D perhaps TRBD1 (6 bases). V lost 2 bases, J lost 9 bases, and 11 bases lay in between. This CDR3 region has 13 residues. The CDR3 protein is CASSLRTAREQFF. As DNA, the CDR3 is TGTGCCAGCAGTTTAAGGACAGCTCGTGAGCAGTTCTTC.

The DNA for the CDR3 is TGCGCCAGCAGCCAGACAGGGGGTTTGGAGACCCAGTACTTC. It codes for CASSQTGGLETQYF. The chain couples TRBV4-1 to TRBJ2-5; 9 bases fit TRBD1. CDR1 is MGHRA, CDR2 YSYEKL, per germline. Trimming removed 3 bases from V and 5 bases from J; junction bases left unmatched: 4. The CDR3 totals 14 residues.

The CDR3 loop reads CASSVEDRGNSYNSPLHF. CDR3 coding DNA: TGTGCCAGCAGCGTGGAAGACAGGGGAAACTCCTATAATTCACCCCTCCACTTT. The V call is TRBV9, the J call TRBJ1-6; 8 bases align to TRBD1. CDR1 and CDR2 (germline): SGDLS, YYNGEE. This CDR3 spans 18 amino acids. The trim removed 2 bases at V and 0 bases at J, leaving 7 bases unmatched.